Below, one T cell receptor (beta chain) is given with its context. Regarding treatment: around 19 received Ad26.COV2.S at low or high dose, single or two shots; about 5 received placebo; per-sample allocation not given. Day 63 after the first injection of vaccine or placebo was the sampling time. The donor's status was that of an adult aged 18-55 years in Boston. This table comes from immunoSEQ multiplex PCR, and its TCRdb copy is limited to in-frame clones, with some not included. The sample carries 430,000 or so clones, about 88% recorded once. Trimming pared 1 base from V and 7 bases from J, leaving 17 bases between. CDR1 and CDR2 from the germline V gene are MNHEY and SMNVEV (reference sequence). This CDR3 has 16 amino acids. The sample belongs to a study of Ad26.COV2.S vaccination and SARS-CoV-2 variants.

The input for sequencing was peripheral blood, taken in a trial of Ad26.COV2.S vaccine versus placebo. The clonotype comes from a person aged 18 to 59 who received the Ad26.COV2.S COVID-19 vaccine or a placebo. This chain uses TRBV27 with TRBJ2-1, with a weak D call TRBD2 (6 bases). The DNA for the CDR3 is TGTGCCAGCAGTTTATTCACGGGAGATTCGTATAATGAGCAGTTCTTC. Its protein product is CASSLFTGDSYNEQFF.